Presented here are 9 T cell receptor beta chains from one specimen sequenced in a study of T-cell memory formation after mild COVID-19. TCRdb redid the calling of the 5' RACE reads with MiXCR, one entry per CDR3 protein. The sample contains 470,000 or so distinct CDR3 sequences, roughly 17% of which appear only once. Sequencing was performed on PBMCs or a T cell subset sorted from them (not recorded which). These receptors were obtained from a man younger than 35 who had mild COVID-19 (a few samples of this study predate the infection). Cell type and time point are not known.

In DNA, the CDR3 is TGTGCCAGCAGCGCATTAGCGGGGGGCTACAATGAGCAGTTCTTC. This encodes CASSALAGGYNEQFF. The V and J genes are TRBV7-2 and TRBJ2-1; 10 bases agree with TRBD2. Germline lookup yields CDR1 SGHTA and CDR2 FQGNSA. The V gene end was trimmed by 5 bases and the J gene end by 3 bases; junction bases not matched to a gene: 4. This CDR3 has 15 residues.

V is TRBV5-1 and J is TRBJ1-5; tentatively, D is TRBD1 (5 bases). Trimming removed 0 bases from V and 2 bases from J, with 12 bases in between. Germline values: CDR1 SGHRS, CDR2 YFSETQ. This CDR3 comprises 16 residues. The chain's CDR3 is CASSLGEGGGNQPQHF. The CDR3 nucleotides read TGCGCCAGCAGCTTGGGAGAGGGAGGGGGCAATCAGCCCCAGCATTTT.

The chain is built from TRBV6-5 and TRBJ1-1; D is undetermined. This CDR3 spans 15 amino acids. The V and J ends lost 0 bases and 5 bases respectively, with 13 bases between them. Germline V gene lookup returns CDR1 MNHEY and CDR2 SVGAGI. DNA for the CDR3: TGTGCCAGCAGTTACTCGGCCCCACCGGGGACTGAAGCTTTCTTT. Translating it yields CASSYSAPPGTEAFF.

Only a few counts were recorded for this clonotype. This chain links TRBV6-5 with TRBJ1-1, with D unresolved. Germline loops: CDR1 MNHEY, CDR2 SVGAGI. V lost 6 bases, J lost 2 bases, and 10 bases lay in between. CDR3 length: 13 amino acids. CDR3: CASRGMVNTEAFF. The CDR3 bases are TGTGCCAGCAGGGGGATGGTAAACACTGAAGCTTTCTTT.

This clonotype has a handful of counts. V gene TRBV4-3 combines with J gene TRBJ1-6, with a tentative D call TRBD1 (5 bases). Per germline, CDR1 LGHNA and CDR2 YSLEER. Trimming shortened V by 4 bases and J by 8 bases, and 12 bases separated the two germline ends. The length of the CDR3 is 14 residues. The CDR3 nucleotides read TGCGCCAGCAGCCCCCAGGGCCTCCATTCACCCCTCCACTTT. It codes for CASSPQGLHSPLHF.

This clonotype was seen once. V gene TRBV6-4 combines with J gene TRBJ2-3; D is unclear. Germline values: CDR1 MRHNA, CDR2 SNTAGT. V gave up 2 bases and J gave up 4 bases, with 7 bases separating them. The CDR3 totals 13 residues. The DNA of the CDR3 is TGTGCCAGCAGTGACGGGCTTTCAGATACGCAGTATTTT. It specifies CASSDGLSDTQYF.

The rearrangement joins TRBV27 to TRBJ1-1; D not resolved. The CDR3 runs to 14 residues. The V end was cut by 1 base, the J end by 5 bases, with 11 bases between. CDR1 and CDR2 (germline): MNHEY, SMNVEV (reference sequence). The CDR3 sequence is CASSLWEFSTEAFF. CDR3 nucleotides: TGTGCCAGCAGTTTATGGGAGTTCTCTACTGAAGCTTTCTTT.

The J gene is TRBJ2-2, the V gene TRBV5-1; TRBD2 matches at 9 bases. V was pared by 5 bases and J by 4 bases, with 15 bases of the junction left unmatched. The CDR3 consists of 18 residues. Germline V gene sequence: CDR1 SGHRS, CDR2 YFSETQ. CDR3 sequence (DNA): TGCGCCAGCAGTCTTGGTCCGGCTAGCGGGGATAGCACCGGGGAGCTGTTTTTT. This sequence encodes CASSLGPASGDSTGELFF.

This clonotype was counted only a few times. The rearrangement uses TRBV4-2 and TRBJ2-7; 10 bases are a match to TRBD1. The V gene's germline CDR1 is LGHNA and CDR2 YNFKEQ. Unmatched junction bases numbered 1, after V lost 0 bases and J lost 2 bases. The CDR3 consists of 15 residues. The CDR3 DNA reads TGTGCCAGCAGCCAAGATGGGACAGGGGCCTACGAGCAGTACGTC. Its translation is CASSQDGTGAYEQYV.